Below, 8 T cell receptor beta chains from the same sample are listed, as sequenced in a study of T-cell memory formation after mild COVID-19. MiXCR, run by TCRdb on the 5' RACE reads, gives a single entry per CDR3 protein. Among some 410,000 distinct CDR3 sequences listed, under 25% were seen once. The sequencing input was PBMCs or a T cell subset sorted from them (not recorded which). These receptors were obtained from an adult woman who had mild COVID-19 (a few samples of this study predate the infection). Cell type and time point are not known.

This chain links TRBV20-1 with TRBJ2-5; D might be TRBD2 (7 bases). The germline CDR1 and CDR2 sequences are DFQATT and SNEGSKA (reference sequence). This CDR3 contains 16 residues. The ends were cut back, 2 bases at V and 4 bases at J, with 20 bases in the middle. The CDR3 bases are TGCAGTGCTAGACCCCCCGAGGGGGGGGCCAGAGAGACCCAGTACTTC. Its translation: CSARPPEGGARETQYF.

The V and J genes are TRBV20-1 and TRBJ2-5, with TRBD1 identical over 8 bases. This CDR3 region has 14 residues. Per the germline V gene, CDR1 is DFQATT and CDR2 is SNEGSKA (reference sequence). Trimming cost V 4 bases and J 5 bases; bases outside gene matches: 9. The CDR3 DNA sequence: TGCAGTGCTACCCTACAGGGGGTTGGGGAGACCCAGTACTTC. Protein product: CSATLQGVGETQYF.

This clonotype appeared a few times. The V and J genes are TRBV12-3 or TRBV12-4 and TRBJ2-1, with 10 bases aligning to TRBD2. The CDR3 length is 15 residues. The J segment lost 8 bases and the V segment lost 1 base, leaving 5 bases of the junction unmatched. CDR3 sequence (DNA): TGTGCCAGCAGTTTAGTGGCTAGCGGGGGCCATGAGCAGTTCTTC. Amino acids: CASSLVASGGHEQFF.

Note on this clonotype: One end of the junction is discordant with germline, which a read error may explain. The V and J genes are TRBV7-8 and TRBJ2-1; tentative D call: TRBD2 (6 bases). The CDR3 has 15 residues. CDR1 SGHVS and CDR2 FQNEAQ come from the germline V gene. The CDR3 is CASTLRGTSYNEQFF. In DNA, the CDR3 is TGTGCCAGCACCTTACGGGGGACCTCCTACAATGAGCAGTTCTTC.

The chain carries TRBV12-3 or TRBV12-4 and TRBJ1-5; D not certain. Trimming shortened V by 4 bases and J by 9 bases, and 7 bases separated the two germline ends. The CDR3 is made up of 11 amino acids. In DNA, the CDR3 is TGTGCCAGCAGTTCCAGTGGGCCCCAGCATTTT. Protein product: CASSSSGPQHF.

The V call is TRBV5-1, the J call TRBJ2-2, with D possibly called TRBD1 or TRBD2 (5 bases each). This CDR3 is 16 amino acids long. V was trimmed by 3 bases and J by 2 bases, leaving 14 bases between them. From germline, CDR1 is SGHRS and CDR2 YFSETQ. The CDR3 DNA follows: TGCGCCAGCAGCTGGGACCCAATCAGAAACACCGGGGAGCTGTTTTTT. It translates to CASSWDPIRNTGELFF.

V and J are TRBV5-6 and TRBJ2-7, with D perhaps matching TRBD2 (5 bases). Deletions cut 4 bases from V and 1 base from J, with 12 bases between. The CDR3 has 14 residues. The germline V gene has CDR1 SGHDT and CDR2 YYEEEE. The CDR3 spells CASSRGLPSYEQYF. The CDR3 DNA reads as TGTGCCAGCAGCCGAGGACTTCCATCCTACGAGCAGTACTTC.

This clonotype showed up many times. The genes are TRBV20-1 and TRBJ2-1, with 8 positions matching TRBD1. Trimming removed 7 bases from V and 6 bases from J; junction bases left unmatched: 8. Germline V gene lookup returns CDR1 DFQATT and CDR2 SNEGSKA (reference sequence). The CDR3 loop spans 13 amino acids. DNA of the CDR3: TGCAGTGTGCTTCGACAGGGGTTCAATGAGCAGTTCTTC. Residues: CSVLRQGFNEQFF.